This record looks at one TCR beta chain sequence and its context. Sequencing used immunoSEQ multiplex PCR; TCRdb keeps in-frame clones, though not all of them. The table shows 85,000 to 130,000 clones, with 85% to 95% occurring only once. Germline V lookup: CDR1 MNHEY, CDR2 SVGAGI. With 6 bases removed from V and 4 bases from J, the gap between germline ends came to 12 bases. The CDR3 has 13 amino acids. The data stem from a study of T cell responses to AZD1222 COVID-19 vaccine. The TCR was taken from an adult in good health. This rearrangement joins TRBV6-5 to TRBJ1-1; TRBD1 might be the D (6 bases). This material consisted of peripheral blood, taken on day 0 of AZD1222 vaccination. The CDR3 sequence is CASRLRQVTEAFF. Here the CDR3 DNA reads TGTGCCAGCAGACTTCGACAGGTCACTGAAGCTTTCTTT.